This T cell receptor (beta chain) was documented in a study of T cell repertoires in cytomegalovirus infection. About the study: Well-studied HLA-B-restricted epitopes and recently identified HLA-C-restricted epitopes of CMV were both used in the study. Public TCR beta signature analysis indicated the presence of both CMV infection and matching HLA type. Study results and caveats: Summed frequency of public TCR beta families distinguished CMV carriers with the relevant HLA. Predominance within the ex vivo response was attributable to HLA-C-restricted CMV-specific TCR beta clonotypes.

TCRdb passed the reads through MiXCR, listing each CDR3 protein once. The sample lists about 470,000 distinct CDR3 sequences, 42% seen once, with around 45% in the top ten. Worth noting for this clonotype: As yet, its antigen is unknown.

There are 15 residues in the CDR3. Trimming took 5 bases from V and 3 from J, leaving 16 bases between them. Germline loops: CDR1 SGHVS, CDR2 FNYEAQ. The chain uses TRBV7-6 and TRBJ1-1; D uncertain. This TCR came from a human donor in good health (CMV status not recorded). Some clones in this sample may be carry-over from other donors' samples. Sequenced material: cultured PBMCs, taken from culture after CMV antigen stimulation. In DNA form, the CDR3 reads TGTGCCAGCAGCACCACCTGGGCCCCGGACACTGAAGCTTTCTTT. It codes for CASSTTWAPDTEAFF.